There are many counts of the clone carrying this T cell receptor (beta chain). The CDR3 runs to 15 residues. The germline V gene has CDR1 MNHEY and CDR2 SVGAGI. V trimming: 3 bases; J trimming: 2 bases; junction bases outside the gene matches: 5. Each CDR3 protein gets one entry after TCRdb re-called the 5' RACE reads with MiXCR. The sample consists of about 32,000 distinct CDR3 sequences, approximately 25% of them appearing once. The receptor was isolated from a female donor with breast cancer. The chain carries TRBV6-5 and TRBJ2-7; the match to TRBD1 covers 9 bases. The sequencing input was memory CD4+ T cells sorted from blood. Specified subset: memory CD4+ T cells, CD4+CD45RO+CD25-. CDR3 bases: TGTGCCAGCAGTTATGGGACAGGGATAGCCTACGAGCAGTACTTC. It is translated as CASSYGTGIAYEQYF.